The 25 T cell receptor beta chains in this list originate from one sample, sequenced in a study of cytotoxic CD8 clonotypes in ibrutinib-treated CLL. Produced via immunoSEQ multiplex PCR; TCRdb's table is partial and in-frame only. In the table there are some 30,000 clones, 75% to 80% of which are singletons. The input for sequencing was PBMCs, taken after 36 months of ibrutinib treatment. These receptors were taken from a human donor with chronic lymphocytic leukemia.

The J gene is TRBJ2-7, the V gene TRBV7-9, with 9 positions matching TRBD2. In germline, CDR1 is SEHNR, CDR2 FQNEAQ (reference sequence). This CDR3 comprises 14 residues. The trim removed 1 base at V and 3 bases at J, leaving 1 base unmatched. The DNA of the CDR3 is TGTGCCAGCAGCTTAGTAGCGGGGGTCTACGAGCAGTACTTC. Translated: CASSLVAGVYEQYF. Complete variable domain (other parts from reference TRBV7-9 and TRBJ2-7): DTGVSQNPRHKITKRGQNVTFRCDPISEHNRLYWYRQTLGQGPEFLTYFQNEAQLEKSRLLSDRFSAERPKGSFSTLEIQRTEQGDSAMYLCASSLVAGVYEQYFGPGTRLTVT.

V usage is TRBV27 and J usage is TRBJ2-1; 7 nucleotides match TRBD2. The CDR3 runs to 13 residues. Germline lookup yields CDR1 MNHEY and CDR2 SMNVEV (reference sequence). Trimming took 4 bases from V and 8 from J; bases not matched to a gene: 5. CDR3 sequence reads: CASSWTSQYEQFF. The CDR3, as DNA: TGTGCCAGCAGTTGGACTAGTCAGTATGAGCAGTTCTTC.

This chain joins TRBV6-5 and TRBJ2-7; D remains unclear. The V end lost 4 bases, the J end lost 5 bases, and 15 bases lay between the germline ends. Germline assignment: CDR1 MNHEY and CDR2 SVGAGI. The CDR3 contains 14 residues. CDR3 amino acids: CASSSYQVPDEQYF. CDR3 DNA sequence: TGTGCCAGCAGTTCTTATCAAGTACCGGACGAGCAGTACTTC.

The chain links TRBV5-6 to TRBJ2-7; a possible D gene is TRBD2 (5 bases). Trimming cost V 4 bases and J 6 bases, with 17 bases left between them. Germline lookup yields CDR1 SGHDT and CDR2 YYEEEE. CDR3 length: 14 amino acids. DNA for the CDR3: TGTGCCAGCAGCCCCGAGAGGAGGTTTATCGAGCAGTACTTC. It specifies CASSPERRFIEQYF.

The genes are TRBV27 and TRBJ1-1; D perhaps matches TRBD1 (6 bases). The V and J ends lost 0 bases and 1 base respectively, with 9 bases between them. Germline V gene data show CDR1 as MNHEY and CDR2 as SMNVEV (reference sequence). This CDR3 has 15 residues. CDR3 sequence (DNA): TGTGCCAGCAGTTTATCTGGCAGGGGGAACACTGAAGCTTTCTTT. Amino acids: CASSLSGRGNTEAFF.

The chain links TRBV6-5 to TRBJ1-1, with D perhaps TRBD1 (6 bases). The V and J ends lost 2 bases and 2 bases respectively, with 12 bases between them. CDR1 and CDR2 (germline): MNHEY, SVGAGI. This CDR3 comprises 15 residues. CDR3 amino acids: CASSYRTAANTEAFF. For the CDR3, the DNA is TGTGCCAGCAGTTACCGGACAGCGGCAAACACTGAAGCTTTCTTT.

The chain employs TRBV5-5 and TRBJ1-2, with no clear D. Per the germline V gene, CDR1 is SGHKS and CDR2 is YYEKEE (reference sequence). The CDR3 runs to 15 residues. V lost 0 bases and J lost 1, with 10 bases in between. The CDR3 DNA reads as TGTGCCAGCAGCTTGGTTTCCTCCATTAACTATGGCTACACCTTC. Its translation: CASSLVSSINYGYTF.

For the CDR3, the DNA is TGTGCCAGTAGTCCCTCAGGGGATAATTCACCCCTCCACTTT. Encoded protein: CASSPSGDNSPLHF. The rearrangement uses TRBV19 and TRBJ1-6; a weak D match, TRBD1 (6 bases). Trimming stripped 5 bases from V and 5 bases from J, with 10 bases between. This CDR3 region has 14 residues. Per the germline V gene, CDR1 is LNHDA and CDR2 is SQIVND (reference sequence). The full variable domain, completed using reference TRBV19 and TRBJ1-6, is DGGITQSPKYLFRKEGQNVTLSCEQNLNHDAMYWYRQDPGQGLRLIYYSQIVNDFQKGDIAEGYSVSREKKESFPLTVTSAQKNPTAFYLCASSPSGDNSPLHFGNGTRLTVT.

The DNA of the CDR3 is TGCGCCAGCAGCTTGGCAGGGGGTGGGGACGAGCAGTACTTC. Translated: CASSLAGGGDEQYF. V and J are TRBV5-1 and TRBJ2-7, with 7 bases lining up with TRBD1. After removal of 0 bases from V and 5 bases from J, the junction contained 5 bases not matched to a gene. In germline, CDR1 is SGHRS, CDR2 YFSETQ. This CDR3 has 14 residues. Drawing the rest from reference TRBV5-1 and TRBJ2-7, the complete variable domain is KAGVTQTPRYLIKTRGQQVTLSCSPISGHRSVSWYQQTPGQGLQFLFEYFSETQRNKGNFPGRFSGRQFSNSRSEMNVSTLELGDSALYLCASSLAGGGDEQYFGPGTRLTVT.

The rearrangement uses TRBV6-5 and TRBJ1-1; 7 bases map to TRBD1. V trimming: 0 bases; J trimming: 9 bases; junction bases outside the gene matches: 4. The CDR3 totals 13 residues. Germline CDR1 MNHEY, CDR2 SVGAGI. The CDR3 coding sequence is TGTGCCAGCAGTTACTCGGGACAGCCCCAAGCTTTCTTT. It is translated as CASSYSGQPQAFF.

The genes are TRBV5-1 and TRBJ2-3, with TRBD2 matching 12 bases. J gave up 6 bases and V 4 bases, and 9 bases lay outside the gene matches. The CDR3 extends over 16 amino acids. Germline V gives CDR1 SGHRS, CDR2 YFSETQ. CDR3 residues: CASSEWLAGGRDTQYF. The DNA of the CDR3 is TGCGCCAGCAGCGAGTGGCTAGCGGGGGGGCGTGATACGCAGTATTTT.

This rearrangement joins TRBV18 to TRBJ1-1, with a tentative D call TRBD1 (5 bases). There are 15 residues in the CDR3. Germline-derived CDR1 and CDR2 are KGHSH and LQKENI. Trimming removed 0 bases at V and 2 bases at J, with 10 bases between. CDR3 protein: CASSPPGRENTEAFF. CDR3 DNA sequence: TGTGCCAGCTCACCACCGGGACGGGAAAACACTGAAGCTTTCTTT.

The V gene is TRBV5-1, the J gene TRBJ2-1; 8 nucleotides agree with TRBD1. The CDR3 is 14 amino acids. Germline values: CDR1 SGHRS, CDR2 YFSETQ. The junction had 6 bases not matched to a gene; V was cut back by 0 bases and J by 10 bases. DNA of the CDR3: TGCGCCAGCAGCTTGGAGCCAGGGGGCCCCGAGCAGTTCTTC. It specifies CASSLEPGGPEQFF.

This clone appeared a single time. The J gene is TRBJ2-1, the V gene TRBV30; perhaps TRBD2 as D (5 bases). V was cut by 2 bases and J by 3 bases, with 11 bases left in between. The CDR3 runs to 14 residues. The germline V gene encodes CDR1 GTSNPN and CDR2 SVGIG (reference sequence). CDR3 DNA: TGTGCCTGGAGTAAAGCGGTCCACTACAATGAGCAGTTCTTC. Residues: CAWSKAVHYNEQFF.

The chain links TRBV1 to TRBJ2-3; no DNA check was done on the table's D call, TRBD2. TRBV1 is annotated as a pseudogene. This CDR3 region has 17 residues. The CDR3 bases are TGCACCAGCAGATCCCTAGCGGGGGGGCCAAGCACAGATACGCAGTATTTT. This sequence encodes CTSRSLAGGPSTDTQYF.

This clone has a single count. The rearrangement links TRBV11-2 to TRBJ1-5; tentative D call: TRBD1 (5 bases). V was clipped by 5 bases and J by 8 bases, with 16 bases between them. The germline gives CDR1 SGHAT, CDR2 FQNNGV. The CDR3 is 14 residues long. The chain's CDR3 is CASSRLPGRKPQHF. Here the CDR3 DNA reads TGTGCCAGCAGCAGACTCCCAGGGAGGAAGCCCCAGCATTTT. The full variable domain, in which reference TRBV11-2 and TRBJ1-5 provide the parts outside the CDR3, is EAGVAQSPRYKIIEKRQSVAFWCNPISGHATLYWYQQILGQGPKLLIQFQNNGVVDDSQLPKDRFSAERLKGVDSTLKIQPAKLEDSAVYLCASSRLPGRKPQHFGDGTRLSIL.

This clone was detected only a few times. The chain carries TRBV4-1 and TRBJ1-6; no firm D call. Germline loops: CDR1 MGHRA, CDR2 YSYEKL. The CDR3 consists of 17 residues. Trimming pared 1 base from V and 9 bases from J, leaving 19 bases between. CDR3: CASSQARTALFPSPLHF. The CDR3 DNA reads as TGCGCCAGCAGCCAAGCGAGGACGGCTTTGTTCCCTTCACCCCTCCACTTT.

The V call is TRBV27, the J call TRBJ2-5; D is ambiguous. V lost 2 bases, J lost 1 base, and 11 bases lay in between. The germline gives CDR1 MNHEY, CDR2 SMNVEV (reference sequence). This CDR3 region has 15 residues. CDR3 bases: TGTGCCAGCAGTTTAGTGGGCGGCCGCCAAGAGACCCAGTACTTC. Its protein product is CASSLVGGRQETQYF.

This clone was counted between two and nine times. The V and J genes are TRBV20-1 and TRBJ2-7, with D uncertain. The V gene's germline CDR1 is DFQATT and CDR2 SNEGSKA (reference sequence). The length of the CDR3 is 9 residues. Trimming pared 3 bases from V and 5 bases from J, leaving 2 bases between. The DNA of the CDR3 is TGCAGTGCTAGTGACGAGCAGTACTTC. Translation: CSASDEQYF.

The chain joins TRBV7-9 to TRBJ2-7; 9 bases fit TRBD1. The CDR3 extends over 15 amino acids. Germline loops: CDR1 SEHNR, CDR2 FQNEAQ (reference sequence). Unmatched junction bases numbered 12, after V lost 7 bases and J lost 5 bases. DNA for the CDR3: TGTGCCAGCACCCCCGCGGGACAGGGTGTTCACGAGCAGTACTTC. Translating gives CASTPAGQGVHEQYF.

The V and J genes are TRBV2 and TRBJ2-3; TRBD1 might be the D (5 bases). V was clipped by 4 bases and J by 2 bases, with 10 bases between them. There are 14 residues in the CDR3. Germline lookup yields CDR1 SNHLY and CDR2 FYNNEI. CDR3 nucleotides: TGTGCCAGCAGTGTGACAGCACCCACAGATACGCAGTATTTT. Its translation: CASSVTAPTDTQYF.

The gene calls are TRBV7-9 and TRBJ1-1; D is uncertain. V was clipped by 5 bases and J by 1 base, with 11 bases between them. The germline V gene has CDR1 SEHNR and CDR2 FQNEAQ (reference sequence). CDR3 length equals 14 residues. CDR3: CASSLGGPNTEAFF. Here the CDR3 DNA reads TGTGCCAGCAGCCTGGGTGGACCGAACACTGAAGCTTTCTTT.

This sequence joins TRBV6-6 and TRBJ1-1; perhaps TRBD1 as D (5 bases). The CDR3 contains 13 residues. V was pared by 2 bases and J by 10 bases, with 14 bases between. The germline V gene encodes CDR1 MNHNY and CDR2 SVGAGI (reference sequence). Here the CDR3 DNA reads TGTGCCAGCAGTTACGGACCCCCCGACAGAGCTTTCTTT. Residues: CASSYGPPDRAFF.

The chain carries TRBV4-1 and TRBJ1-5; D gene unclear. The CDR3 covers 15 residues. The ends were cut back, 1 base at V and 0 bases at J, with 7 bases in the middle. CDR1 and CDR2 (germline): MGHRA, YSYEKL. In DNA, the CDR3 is TGCGCCAGCAGCCAAGTGGGGAATAGCAATCAGCCCCAGCATTTT. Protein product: CASSQVGNSNQPQHF.

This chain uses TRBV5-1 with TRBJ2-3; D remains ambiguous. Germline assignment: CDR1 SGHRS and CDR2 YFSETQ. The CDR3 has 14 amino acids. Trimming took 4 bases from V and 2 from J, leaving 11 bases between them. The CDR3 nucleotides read TGCGCCAGCAGCACAGCTCAATACACAGATACGCAGTATTTT. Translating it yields CASSTAQYTDTQYF.